This T cell receptor (beta chain) was documented in a study of T cell repertoires in cytomegalovirus infection. Looking at the study overall: Peptides in the study included HLA-C-restricted and HLA-B-restricted CMV epitopes. CMV infection and matching HLA type were both indicated by public TCR beta signatures.

Using its own MiXCR run on the reads, TCRdb lists one record per CDR3 protein. Altogether about 890,000 distinct CDR3 sequences are present, less than 35% being singletons, with the ten largest covering more than 12%. A few counts support this clonotype. Antigen specificity is unknown. From germline, CDR1 is SGHDN and CDR2 FVKESK. V was shortened by 2 bases and J by 1 base, with 11 bases between the two germline ends. The CDR3 contains 15 residues. Findings and caveats of the study: Predominance within the ex vivo response was attributable to HLA-C-restricted CMV-specific TCR beta clonotypes. The cumulative frequency of public TCR beta families distinguished individuals who carried CMV together with the relevant HLA.

V gene TRBV14 combines with J gene TRBJ1-1, with no clear D. The specimen was cultured CD8+ T cells from PBMCs, collected from culture after CMV antigen stimulation. The sequence derives from a human donor in good health (CMV status not recorded). Some clones in this sample may be carry-over from other donors' samples. The chain's CDR3 is CASSQSLTANTEAFF. CDR3 coding DNA: TGTGCCAGCAGCCAAAGCTTGACGGCGAACACTGAAGCTTTCTTT. Drawing the rest from reference TRBV14 and TRBJ1-1, the complete variable domain is EAGVTQFPSHSVIEKGQTVTLRCDPISGHDNLYWYRRVMGKEIKFLLHFVKESKQDESGMPNNRFLAERTGGTYSTLKVQPAELEDSGVYFCASSQSLTANTEAFFGQGTRLTVV.